This TCR beta chain is drawn from a study of T cells in Graves' hyperthyroidism and ophthalmopathy. The source material, RNA transcripts, was used to amplify TCR beta CDR3 regions. HTBI primers were employed in a first-round RT-PCR of the TCR CDR3. TCRdb itself ran the multiplex PCR reads through MiXCR, one entry per CDR3 protein. The sample shows more than 550,000 distinct CDR3 sequences, approximately 18% of them seen only once. First hyperthyroidism diagnosis is when the blood sample was obtained, before any ophthalmopathy symptoms. The authors obtained PBMCs from 9 to 10 ml of fresh peripheral blood. CDR1 is SGDLS, CDR2 YYNGEE, per germline. V was cut by 2 bases and J by 1 base, with 11 bases left in between. The CDR3 covers 15 residues. This clonotype was detected a few times.

The chain carries TRBV9 and TRBJ2-3; the D call may be TRBD1 or TRBD2 (5 bases each). The sequenced material came from blood. The sequence was obtained from a woman between 45 and 65 years old with Graves' hyperthyroidism that later progressed to Graves' ophthalmopathy. CDR3 sequence (DNA): TGTGCCAGCAGCGTCCCCTTGGGGGGCACAGATACGCAGTATTTT. This encodes CASSVPLGGTDTQYF.